This T cell receptor beta chain was found in a study of CXCR3-negative and CXCR3-positive naive CD8 T cells. Study-level background: Each library gave roughly 1.6 +/- 0.3 million of some 150 million TRB reads. Overall study findings and caveats: After cryopreservation, expression of CXCR3 was partially reduced, and most assays were run with fresh PBMCs. Naive CXCR3-positive and CXCR3-negative cells shared TRBV-TRBJ usage; memory cells diverged.

This CDR3 contains 16 residues. Germline assignment: CDR1 SGHNT and CDR2 YYREEE (reference sequence). Every CD8+ subset sample held 250,000 to 300,000 flow-sorted cells, done in triplicate. UMI-tagged TRB cDNA libraries were built via 5' RACE. TCRdb re-called the 5' RACE reads and shows each CDR3 protein once, DNA omitted. The sample includes fewer than 9,500 distinct CDR3 sequences. Notes on this clonotype: The antigen remains unidentified.

The chain is built from TRBV5-4 and TRBJ2-5; TCRdb outputs TRBD2, but without DNA this stays unchecked. This receptor was obtained from a human donor in good health. Some clones in this sample may be carry-over from other donors' samples. The sample consisted of naive CXCR3- CD8+ T cells from blood. Regarding subset: CD45RO-CCR7+CD27+CD95- naive CD8+ T cells lacking CXCR3 (TNR3-). CDR3: CASTGGGTEVAGTQYF.